Shown below are 15 T cell receptor beta chains from a single sample sequenced in a study of T-cell reconstitution after alpha-beta-depleted transplantation in children. Preparation of the TCRbeta library used unique molecular identifiers. TCRdb re-analysed the PCR reads in MiXCR, keeping a single row per CDR3 protein. In the table there are 450,000 to 500,000 distinct CDR3 sequences, roughly an eighth of which are singletons. The source was PBMCs from the stem cell graft donor, collected from the stem cell graft. The receptors stem from a human donor who donated a stem cell graft to a child with combined immunodeficiency.

This clonotype was found many times. The chain combines TRBV7-8 with TRBJ2-7; D unclear. The CDR3 contains 17 residues. Germline V gene sequence: CDR1 SGHVS, CDR2 FQNEAQ. V was pared by 5 bases and J by 1 base, with 21 bases between. CDR3 amino acids: CASSPRSLPDPSYEQYF. The CDR3 DNA reads TGTGCCAGCAGCCCCCGGTCCCTTCCCGACCCGTCCTACGAGCAGTACTTC.

The rearrangement uses TRBV7-6 and TRBJ2-5; 8 nucleotides align to TRBD2. Trimming at V came to 1 base and at J to 0 bases, leaving 7 bases not matched to a gene. The CDR3 is made up of 17 amino acids. Germline V gene sequence: CDR1 SGHVS, CDR2 FNYEAQ. The CDR3 is CASSLGSLAAYQETQYF. The CDR3 DNA is TGTGCCAGCAGCTTAGGCTCACTAGCGGCGTACCAAGAGACCCAGTACTTC.

This clonotype was seen ten or more times. This chain joins TRBV5-1 and TRBJ2-1; D remains unclear. Trimming shortened V by 0 bases and J by 7 bases, and 14 bases separated the two germline ends. CDR3 length: 15 amino acids. The germline V gene has CDR1 SGHRS and CDR2 YFSETQ. The CDR3 sequence is CASSLALRRGNEQFF. The CDR3 DNA is TGCGCCAGCAGCTTGGCACTGCGCCGTGGTAATGAGCAGTTCTTC. The full variable domain, in which reference TRBV5-1 and TRBJ2-1 provide the parts outside the CDR3, is KAGVTQTPRYLIKTRGQQVTLSCSPISGHRSVSWYQQTPGQGLQFLFEYFSETQRNKGNFPGRFSGRQFSNSRSEMNVSTLELGDSALYLCASSLALRRGNEQFFGPGTRLTVL.

This clonotype was detected many times. J is TRBJ2-6 and V is TRBV9; D gene unclear. The germline V and J ends were trimmed by 3 bases and 0 bases, with 7 bases remaining between them. This CDR3 contains 15 residues. Germline assignment: CDR1 SGDLS and CDR2 YYNGEE. The CDR3 is CASSGGSSGANVLTF. Written as DNA, the CDR3 is TGTGCCAGCAGCGGGGGAAGCTCTGGGGCCAACGTCCTGACTTTC.

This clonotype was seen repeatedly, ten times or more. CDR3 region: CASSFGQGHEQYF. CDR3 sequence (DNA): TGCGCCAGCAGCTTTGGACAGGGCCACGAGCAGTACTTC. The rearrangement joins TRBV5-1 to TRBJ2-7; the match to TRBD1 covers 8 bases. Germline CDR1 is SGHRS and CDR2 is YFSETQ. V was clipped by 2 bases and J by 5 bases; unmatched bases: 3. The CDR3 totals 13 residues.

This clonotype was seen a few times. The chain recombines TRBV12-3 or TRBV12-4 with TRBJ1-1; TRBD1 might be the D (5 bases). V was trimmed by 4 bases and J by 4 bases, leaving 10 bases between them. The CDR3 consists of 13 residues. CDR3 amino acids: CASSSGRGTEAFF. The CDR3, as DNA: TGTGCCAGCAGTTCTGGAAGGGGCACTGAAGCTTTCTTT.

This clonotype was seen at least ten times. CDR3 sequence reads: CSASPWAPGLATYEQYF. The CDR3 coding sequence is TGCAGTGCTAGTCCATGGGCACCGGGACTAGCGACCTACGAGCAGTACTTC. The genes are TRBV20-1 and TRBJ2-7; 10 positions agree with TRBD2. The germline V gene encodes CDR1 DFQATT and CDR2 SNEGSKA (reference sequence). Trimming at V came to 3 bases and at J to 2 bases, leaving 13 bases not matched to a gene. CDR3 length: 17 residues.

CDR3: CASSEVPDRVNEKLFF. The CDR3 DNA reads as TGTGCCAGCAGTGAAGTCCCAGACAGAGTTAATGAAAAACTGTTTTTT. The chain employs TRBV2 and TRBJ1-4; a possible D gene is TRBD1 (5 bases). V was shortened by 1 base and J by 4 bases, with 13 bases between the two germline ends. Germline V lookup: CDR1 SNHLY, CDR2 FYNNEI. This CDR3 is built from 16 residues.

This clonotype was recorded many times. The DNA for the CDR3 is TGTGCCAGCAGCTCCCGTAGCGGGGGGCACAGATACACGCAGTATTTT. Its protein is CASSSRSGGHRYTQYF. The rearrangement uses TRBV7-2 and TRBJ2-3, with 10 bases identical to TRBD2. V lost 4 bases to trimming and J lost 9 bases; unmatched junction nucleotides: 13. This CDR3 comprises 16 residues. Germline loops: CDR1 SGHTA, CDR2 FQGNSA.

There are many counts of this clonotype. The chain is built from TRBV29-1 and TRBJ2-3; 14 nucleotides align to TRBD2. V lost 8 bases and J lost 1; bases outside the gene matches: 14. This CDR3 has 18 residues. Germline V lookup: CDR1 SQVTM, CDR2 ANQGSEA. The CDR3 is CSLGAGTSGSVGTDTQYF. The CDR3 coding sequence is TGCAGCCTCGGGGCCGGGACTAGCGGGAGTGTCGGCACAGATACGCAGTATTTT.

This sequence joins TRBV24-1 and TRBJ2-5; maybe TRBD2 (6 bases). Trimming removed 2 bases at V and 5 bases at J, with 8 bases between. The CDR3 has 13 amino acids. Germline CDR1 reads KGHDR; CDR2 reads SFDVKD. The CDR3 DNA follows: TGTGCCACCAGTGATTGGGCGGGGGAGACCCAGTACTTC. It codes for CATSDWAGETQYF.

This sequence joins TRBV6-2 or TRBV6-3 and TRBJ1-3, with D hard to call. Germline loops: CDR1 MNHEY, CDR2 SVGEGT. V was cut by 6 bases and J by 0 bases, with 12 bases left in between. This CDR3 region has 15 residues. This chain's CDR3 is CASRTYGSSGNTIYF. As DNA, the CDR3 is TGTGCCAGCAGAACCTACGGAAGCTCTGGAAACACCATATATTTT.

The V call is TRBV12-3 or TRBV12-4, the J call TRBJ1-5; TRBD1 aligns across 9 bases. There are 14 residues in the CDR3. The V gene end was trimmed by 4 bases and the J gene end by 5 bases; junction bases not matched to a gene: 3. CDR3 nucleotide sequence: TGTGCCAGCAGTTGGCGGGACAGGGATCAGCCCCAGCATTTT. Translation: CASSWRDRDQPQHF.

The chain employs TRBV15 and TRBJ1-2; D not resolved. V lost 0 bases and J 4 bases, leaving 15 bases between the germline ends. This CDR3 is built from 16 residues. The germline V gene has CDR1 LNHNV and CDR2 YYDKDF (reference sequence). CDR3 sequence: CATSRDPSRALYGYTF. The CDR3 DNA reads as TGTGCCACCAGCAGAGATCCCTCCCGGGCCCTCTATGGCTACACCTTC. Full variable domain (missing parts from reference TRBV15 and TRBJ1-2): DAMVIQNPRYQVTQFGKPVTLSCSQTLNHNVMYWYQQKSSQAPKLLFHYYDKDFNNEADTPDNFQSRRPNTSFCFLDIRSPGLGDTAMYLCATSRDPSRALYGYTFGSGTRLTVV.

The rearrangement links TRBV14 to TRBJ2-2; D unresolved. CDR3 length: 14 residues. Germline V gene lookup returns CDR1 SGHDN and CDR2 FVKESK. Trimming took 0 bases from V and 7 from J, leaving 9 bases between them. The CDR3 sequence: CASSQDLVDGELFF. The CDR3 DNA sequence: TGTGCCAGCAGCCAAGACTTAGTGGACGGGGAGCTGTTTTTT.